The 12 T cell receptor beta chains in this list originate from one sample, sequenced in a study of cytomegalovirus exposure and HLA in healthy donors. Profiling relied on immunoSEQ multiplex PCR, and the TCRdb table lists in-frame clones only, not all of them. The sample contains about 73,000 clones, roughly 90% of which appear only once. The sequencing sample was made of PBMCs. Source of these receptors: a woman aged 18-30 years in good health and CMV-seropositive.

The chain joins TRBV7-8 to TRBJ1-5; 8 bases line up with TRBD1. Germline-derived CDR1 and CDR2 are SGHVS and FQNEAQ. The CDR3 is 15 amino acids. V lost 5 bases to trimming and J lost 4 bases; unmatched junction nucleotides: 7. The CDR3 DNA reads TGTGCCAGCAGCCCTGGGACAGGTGATAATCAGCCCCAGCATTTT. It specifies CASSPGTGDNQPQHF.

The chain employs TRBV18 and TRBJ2-1; 7 bases fit TRBD1. The CDR3 length is 15 residues. With 3 bases clipped from V and 9 bases from J, the junction kept 11 bases outside the gene matches. CDR1 and CDR2 from the germline V gene are KGHSH and LQKENI. The CDR3 nucleotides read TGTGCCAGCTCACCTCCCCAGACAGGGACGGGTGAGCAGTTCTTC. It specifies CASSPPQTGTGEQFF.

This chain links TRBV7-6 with TRBJ2-4; 13 bases align to TRBD2. This CDR3 has 15 residues. Germline CDR1 is SGHVS and CDR2 is FNYEAQ. The junction had 6 bases not matched to a gene; V was cut back by 5 bases and J by 8 bases. CDR3 amino acids: CASSRTSGGADIQYF. DNA of the CDR3: TGTGCCAGCAGCCGAACTAGCGGGGGGGCCGACATTCAGTACTTC.

V usage is TRBV5-1 and J usage is TRBJ2-7; weak D call: TRBD1 (5 bases). V was pared by 0 bases and J by 0 bases, with 13 bases between. This CDR3 region has 16 residues. Looked up from germline, CDR1 is SGHRS and CDR2 is YFSETQ. The CDR3 spells CASSLAHRGSSYEQYF. The CDR3 nucleotides read TGCGCCAGCAGCTTGGCCCATAGGGGAAGCTCCTACGAGCAGTACTTC.

The genes are TRBV4-3 and TRBJ2-2, with 11 bases matching TRBD1. The CDR3 loop spans 15 amino acids. The germline V gene encodes CDR1 LGHNA and CDR2 YSLEER. Trimming cost V 4 bases and J 4 bases; bases outside gene matches: 2. CDR3 nucleotides: TGCGCCAGCAGCCGCGGGACAGGGGGCACCGGGGAGCTGTTTTTT. Its protein product is CASSRGTGGTGELFF.

V usage is TRBV2 and J usage is TRBJ2-1; 8 bases are shared with TRBD2. V was clipped by 7 bases and J by 3 bases; unmatched bases: 17. Germline V gene data show CDR1 as SNHLY and CDR2 as FYNNEI. The CDR3 contains 18 residues. This chain's CDR3 is CASKVWLAGHKSYNEQFF. In nucleotides, the CDR3 is TGTGCCAGCAAGGTCTGGCTAGCGGGTCACAAAAGCTACAATGAGCAGTTCTTC.

The chain joins TRBV5-4 to TRBJ2-5; D gene ambiguous. Trimming took off 0 bases at V and 5 bases at J, with 11 bases between the two ends. Germline assignment: CDR1 SGHNT and CDR2 YYREEE (reference sequence). This CDR3 has 14 amino acids. DNA for the CDR3: TGTGCCAGCAGCTTGGAAGCTGACGGGGAGACCCAGTACTTC. This codes for CASSLEADGETQYF.

The chain recombines TRBV5-6 with TRBJ2-1; D not certain. This CDR3 is 13 amino acids long. V was cut by 0 bases and J by 3 bases, with 4 bases left in between. Germline V gene sequence: CDR1 SGHDT, CDR2 YYEEEE. The CDR3 nucleotides are TGTGCCAGCAGCTTGGACGGCTACAATGAGCAGTTCTTC. Translating gives CASSLDGYNEQFF.

The rearrangement uses TRBV7-2 and TRBJ2-3; 9 positions agree with TRBD2. Trimming at V came to 2 bases and at J to 6 bases, leaving 6 bases not matched to a gene. Looked up from germline, CDR1 is SGHTA and CDR2 is FQGNSA. The CDR3 has 15 amino acids. CDR3 DNA sequence: TGTGCCAGCAGCTTAAGCGGGAGGACTGCGGATACGCAGTATTTT. Translation: CASSLSGRTADTQYF. Full variable domain (outside the CDR3, taken from reference TRBV7-2 and TRBJ2-3): GAGVSQSPSNKVTEKGKDVELRCDPISGHTALYWYRQSLGQGLEFLIYFQGNSAPDKSGLPSDRFSAERTGGSVSTLTIQRTQQEDSAVYLCASSLSGRTADTQYFGPGTRLTVL.

The genes are TRBV11-2 and TRBJ1-6, with a weak D call TRBD1 (5 bases). CDR3 length: 17 amino acids. CDR1 SGHAT and CDR2 FQNNGV come from the germline V gene. V gave up 1 base and J gave up 8 bases, with 18 bases separating them. CDR3 loop: CASSLVFGETGDSPLHF. The DNA of the CDR3 is TGTGCCAGCAGCTTAGTGTTTGGAGAAACAGGTGATTCACCCCTCCACTTT.

The chain joins TRBV27 to TRBJ2-7; 8 nucleotides match TRBD1. Germline V gene sequence: CDR1 MNHEY, CDR2 SMNVEV (reference sequence). The trim removed 2 bases at V and 1 base at J, leaving 4 bases unmatched. This CDR3 contains 15 residues. The CDR3 sequence is CASSLRRGLSYEQYF. The DNA of the CDR3 is TGTGCCAGCAGTTTACGCAGGGGGCTTTCCTACGAGCAGTACTTC.

This sequence joins TRBV29-1 and TRBJ2-1; 16 positions match TRBD2. V shed 4 bases and J 5 bases; nucleotides not matched to a gene: 8. CDR3 length equals 17 residues. The germline CDR1 and CDR2 sequences are SQVTM and ANQGSEA. CDR3 protein: CSVGGGLAGGPHNEQFF. CDR3 DNA sequence: TGCAGCGTTGGCGGGGGACTAGCGGGAGGGCCCCACAATGAGCAGTTCTTC.